The following is a TCR beta chain sequence with its context. Original processing methods: Reference gene primer amplification gave nucleated cell count estimates. The data were produced by immunoSEQ multiplex PCR, yet TCRdb's version contains in-frame clones alone and is incomplete. The V and J calls and the clone size are those of that table, but D and trimming were determined from the DNA. Among a few hundred thousand clones listed, around 84% were seen once. The V gene end was trimmed by 0 bases and the J gene end by 0 bases; junction bases not matched to a gene: 6. This CDR3 comprises 17 residues. Germline CDR1 and CDR2: SGHRS and YFSETQ. These data belong to a study of blood T cell repertoires in COVID-19. The wider study: Whether acute or convalescent, the COVID-19 samples came from the United States, Italy and Spain. Nucleic acid was either cDNA or gDNA, and it came from T cells, B-cell-depleted T cells, or PBMCs.

The clonotype comes from a woman in her thirties or forties who had recovered from COVID-19. This rearrangement joins TRBV5-1 to TRBJ2-7; TRBD2 agrees at 10 bases. Material for sequencing was peripheral blood. CDR3 in amino acids: CASSLALAGAFSYEQYF. DNA for the CDR3: TGCGCCAGCAGCTTGGCCCTAGCGGGGGCCTTCTCCTACGAGCAGTACTTC.